These 21 T cell receptor beta chains came from one sample sequenced in a study of blood T cell repertoires in COVID-19. Libraries were prepared by immunoSEQ multiplex PCR; TCRdb keeps only in-frame clonotypes and omits some of them. The sample shows approximately 200,000 clones, 80% to 90% of them seen only once. Sequenced material: peripheral blood. These receptors were obtained from a woman aged 55-69 years who had recovered from COVID-19.

The chain uses TRBV11-3 and TRBJ2-5; possible D gene TRBD2, 7 bases. The CDR3 sequence is 18 residues long. The V and J ends lost 1 base and 5 bases respectively, with 23 bases between them. Looked up from germline, CDR1 is SGHNT and CDR2 is YENEEA. The CDR3 loop reads CASSLGGFRGARTETQYF. The CDR3 region has the DNA TGTGCCAGCAGCTTAGGTGGTTTCCGGGGGGCGCGAACCGAGACCCAGTACTTC.

V and J are TRBV5-4 and TRBJ1-1, with a tentative D call TRBD1 (5 bases). V was pared by 2 bases and J by 5 bases, with 19 bases between. The CDR3 runs 16 residues. The germline V gene has CDR1 SGHNT and CDR2 YYREEE (reference sequence). The CDR3 DNA reads TGTGCCAGCAGCTTTGGGGGGGGGTGGTCGAAAACTGAAGCTTTCTTT. It is translated as CASSFGGGWSKTEAFF.

The chain carries TRBV4-2 and TRBJ2-2; D is uncertain. This CDR3 has 14 residues. Trimming cost V 0 bases and J 7 bases, with 9 bases left between them. Germline V CDR1 and CDR2: LGHNA, YNFKEQ. CDR3 amino acids: CASSQEHQRGELFF. The CDR3 bases are TGTGCCAGCAGCCAAGAACATCAGCGCGGGGAGCTGTTTTTT.

The CDR3 sequence is CASRHRGGVDGYTF. CDR3 coding DNA: TGCGCCAGCAGACACCGGGGTGGGGTTGATGGCTACACCTTC. V gene TRBV5-1 combines with J gene TRBJ1-2; no definite D call. V dropped 5 bases and J dropped 6 bases, with 17 bases sitting between them. Germline V gene sequence: CDR1 SGHRS, CDR2 YFSETQ. The CDR3 runs to 14 residues.

A remark on this clone: It may be a read error: a sequence one base away is much more abundant. The CDR3 DNA sequence: TGTGCCAGCAGCCGCGGACAGGGTGGCTACACCTTC. This sequence encodes CASSRGQGGYTF. The rearrangement joins TRBV7-3 to TRBJ1-2; 8 positions match TRBD1. Per germline, CDR1 SGHTA and CDR2 FQGTGA. This CDR3 region has 12 residues. J gave up 7 bases and V 5 bases, and 3 bases lay outside the gene matches.

The chain couples TRBV5-4 to TRBJ2-6; TRBD2 aligns across 7 bases. J was trimmed by 4 bases and V by 4 bases; bases with no gene match: 5. The length of the CDR3 is 15 residues. Looked up from germline, CDR1 is SGHNT and CDR2 is YYREEE (reference sequence). CDR3 protein: CASSPGGSGANVLTF. DNA for the CDR3: TGTGCCAGCAGCCCCGGGGGGTCCGGGGCCAACGTCCTGACTTTC.

This clone was seen only a few times. CDR3 sequence: CASSSSGGTSWANTEAFF. The DNA for the CDR3 is TGTGCCAGTAGTTCATCAGGGGGAACCTCTTGGGCGAACACTGAAGCTTTCTTT. The J gene is TRBJ1-1, the V gene TRBV19, with TRBD1 matching 7 bases. The germline V gene encodes CDR1 LNHDA and CDR2 SQIVND (reference sequence). The V and J ends lost 5 bases and 1 base, in that order; junction bases with no gene match: 16. The CDR3 runs 18 residues. The whole variable domain, filled in from reference TRBV19 and TRBJ1-1, reads DGGITQSPKYLFRKEGQNVTLSCEQNLNHDAMYWYRQDPGQGLRLIYYSQIVNDFQKGDIAEGYSVSREKKESFPLTVTSAQKNPTAFYLCASSSSGGTSWANTEAFFGQGTRLTVV.

This CDR3 reads CASSRPGHGYTF. The CDR3 DNA sequence: TGTGCCAGCAGCCGCCCAGGGCATGGCTACACCTTC. This chain connects TRBV14 to TRBJ1-2; maybe TRBD1 (5 bases). Trimming took 4 bases from V and 6 from J, leaving 9 bases between them. Germline values: CDR1 SGHDN, CDR2 FVKESK. The CDR3 sequence is 12 residues long.

The genes are TRBV25-1 and TRBJ2-7; 14 nucleotides align to TRBD2. The germline CDR1 and CDR2 sequences are MGHDK and SYGVNS. The CDR3 is 15 residues long. The ends lost 3 bases at V and 3 bases at J; junction bases unmatched: 1. The CDR3 loop reads CASSDGLAGGYEQYF. CDR3 sequence (DNA): TGTGCCAGCAGTGACGGACTAGCGGGGGGCTACGAGCAGTACTTC.

The rearrangement links TRBV9 to TRBJ1-1; D gene uncertain. V dropped 4 bases and J dropped 4 bases, with 14 bases sitting between them. Looked up from germline, CDR1 is SGDLS and CDR2 is YYNGEE. The CDR3 sequence is 14 residues long. CDR3 region: CASSLNTGSTEAFF. The CDR3 coding sequence is TGTGCCAGCAGCCTAAATACTGGGAGCACTGAAGCTTTCTTT.

J is TRBJ2-1 and V is TRBV4-1; D perhaps matches TRBD2 (6 bases). In germline, CDR1 is MGHRA, CDR2 YSYEKL. The ends were cut back, 4 bases at V and 8 bases at J, with 12 bases in the middle. This CDR3 has 13 amino acids. The CDR3 bases are TGCGCCAGCAGCCCCGAGGCGGGACATGAGCAGTTCTTC. Residues: CASSPEAGHEQFF.

The chain links TRBV18 to TRBJ2-2, with 8 bases that match TRBD2. The trim removed 7 bases at V and 3 bases at J, leaving 7 bases unmatched. The CDR3 length is 15 residues. The V gene's germline CDR1 is KGHSH and CDR2 LQKENI. As DNA, the CDR3 is TGTGCCAGCTTCCCGGGACTAGGCGACACCGGGGAGCTGTTTTTT. It encodes CASFPGLGDTGELFF.

The rearrangement links TRBV7-8 to TRBJ1-3; the match to TRBD1 covers 7 bases. With V trimmed by 4 bases and J by 3 bases, 9 bases remained unmatched. The germline CDR1 and CDR2 sequences are SGHVS and FQNEAQ. The CDR3 contains 16 residues. Here the CDR3 DNA reads TGTGCCAGCAGCTCATACAGGGGATTTGATGGAAACACCATATATTTT. Translated, it gives CASSSYRGFDGNTIYF.

This chain uses TRBV4-1 with TRBJ2-3, with 7 bases that match TRBD1. This CDR3 is 17 amino acids long. Trimming took 1 base from V and 0 from J; bases not matched to a gene: 7. The germline gives CDR1 MGHRA, CDR2 YSYEKL. CDR3 protein: CASSQGGRGPSTDTQYF. The CDR3 nucleotides read TGCGCCAGCAGCCAAGGGGGAAGGGGGCCTAGCACAGATACGCAGTATTTT.

V and J are TRBV10-3 and TRBJ1-6, with D maybe TRBD1 (6 bases). The germline V and J ends were trimmed by 9 bases and 4 bases, with 10 bases remaining between them. This CDR3 spans 13 amino acids. The V gene's germline CDR1 is ENHRY and CDR2 SYGVKD. As DNA, the CDR3 is TGTGCCATTAAACAGGGTTATAATTCACCCCTCCACTTT. Protein: CAIKQGYNSPLHF.

V and J are TRBV7-8 and TRBJ1-4; 7 bases agree with TRBD1. The length of the CDR3 is 15 residues. After removal of 4 bases from V and 4 bases from J, the junction contained 6 bases not matched to a gene. Germline V gene data show CDR1 as SGHVS and CDR2 as FQNEAQ. In DNA form, the CDR3 reads TGTGCCAGCAGCTCCATCACAGGGGTTAATGAAAAACTGTTTTTT. Translating gives CASSSITGVNEKLFF.

This chain joins TRBV19 and TRBJ1-1; 8 bases are shared with TRBD1. The CDR3 length is 15 residues. The trim removed 5 bases at V and 1 base at J, leaving 6 bases unmatched. Germline CDR1 and CDR2: LNHDA and SQIVND (reference sequence). The CDR3: CASSGRTGRNTEAFF. The DNA for the CDR3 is TGTGCCAGTAGTGGAAGGACAGGGCGGAACACTGAAGCTTTCTTT. The variable domain in full, completed from reference TRBV19 and TRBJ1-1, reads DGGITQSPKYLFRKEGQNVTLSCEQNLNHDAMYWYRQDPGQGLRLIYYSQIVNDFQKGDIAEGYSVSREKKESFPLTVTSAQKNPTAFYLCASSGRTGRNTEAFFGQGTRLTVV.

The J gene is TRBJ1-2, the V gene TRBV5-8, with TRBD1 matching 7 bases. V dropped 1 base and J dropped 0; count of bases not matched to a gene: 9. Per the germline V gene, CDR1 is SGHTS and CDR2 is YDEGEE. The CDR3 has 17 amino acids. The CDR3 nucleotides are TGTGCCAGCAGCTTGAGACAGGGCACCCTAACTAACTATGGCTACACCTTC. Amino acid sequence: CASSLRQGTLTNYGYTF.

The chain combines TRBV7-3 with TRBJ2-3; D unresolved. Trimming took 1 base from V and 8 from J, leaving 10 bases between them. This CDR3 has 13 amino acids. Germline V gives CDR1 SGHTA, CDR2 FQGTGA. CDR3 bases: TGTGCCAGCAGCTTAAATAGCCGAGGTACGCAGTATTTT. It encodes CASSLNSRGTQYF. The full variable domain, rest sourced from reference TRBV7-3 and TRBJ2-3, is GAGVSQTPSNKVTEKGKYVELRCDPISGHTALYWYRQSLGQGPEFLIYFQGTGAADDSGLPNDRFFAVRPEGSVSTLKIQRTERGDSAVYLCASSLNSRGTQYFGPGTRLTVL.

The rearrangement links TRBV4-1 to TRBJ2-6; 8 bases are a match to TRBD2. CDR3 size: 20 residues. V lost 0 bases, J lost 0 bases, and 10 bases stayed unmatched. CDR1 is MGHRA and CDR2 is YSYEKL in the germline V gene. This chain's CDR3 is CASSQDQARGAISGANVLTF. DNA of the CDR3: TGCGCCAGCAGCCAAGATCAAGCGCGGGGGGCCATCTCTGGGGCCAACGTCCTGACTTTC.

This rearrangement joins TRBV10-2 to TRBJ2-1; 9 bases match TRBD1. The CDR3 length is 14 residues. V lost 6 bases, J lost 7 bases, and 7 bases stayed unmatched. Germline V CDR1 and CDR2: WSHSY, SAAADI. The CDR3 DNA sequence: TGCGCCAGCAGAGGGCCGGGACAGGGTAATGAGCAGTTCTTC. This gives the protein CASRGPGQGNEQFF.